Listed here are 11 T cell receptor beta chains from one sample, sequenced in a study of cytomegalovirus exposure and HLA in healthy donors. PCR employed 60 Vbeta and 13 Jbeta primers. Profiling relied on immunoSEQ multiplex PCR, and the TCRdb table lists in-frame clones only, not all of them. Counted here are 80,000 to 100,000 clones, over 65% occurring once; the ten biggest clones make up 10%. The sequencing sample was made of PBMCs. The receptors were sampled from a human donor in good health.

The V and J genes are TRBV6-1 and TRBJ2-2; TRBD1 agrees at 7 bases. The germline V gene has CDR1 MNHNS and CDR2 SASEGT. CDR3 length: 15 amino acids. V lost 7 bases, J lost 2 bases, and 7 bases stayed unmatched. This CDR3 reads CASTPGQPNTGELFF. In DNA, the CDR3 is TGTGCCAGCACCCCGGGACAGCCAAACACCGGGGAGCTGTTTTTT.

This clone appeared a few times. V gene TRBV21-1 combines with J gene TRBJ2-7; no check of the table's D call, TRBD2, against the DNA was made. TRBV21-1 is labeled a pseudogene. CDR3 size: 14 residues. CDR3: CASSKGKFRYEQYF. The CDR3, as DNA: TGTGCCAGCAGCAAAGGCAAGTTTCGGTACGAGCAGTACTTC.

V and J are TRBV29-1 and TRBJ1-1; TRBD1 might be the D (6 bases). With 7 bases removed from V and 1 base from J, the gap between germline ends came to 13 bases. The length of the CDR3 is 13 residues. The germline V gene has CDR1 SQVTM and CDR2 ANQGSEA. The CDR3 bases are TGCAGCGCTACAGGGAACGCGAACACTGAAGCTTTCTTT. This gives the protein CSATGNANTEAFF.

This sequence joins TRBV5-1 and TRBJ2-1; 12 bases are shared with TRBD2. The length of the CDR3 is 16 residues. Per the germline V gene, CDR1 is SGHRS and CDR2 is YFSETQ. The V segment lost 3 bases and the J segment 6 bases; nucleotides outside the gene matches: 7. CDR3 nucleotides: TGCGCCAGCAGCTCGAGCCTAGCGGGAGGGCCCAATGAGCAGTTCTTC. It encodes CASSSSLAGGPNEQFF.

This clone has a single count. This rearrangement joins TRBV28 to TRBJ1-5; D remains ambiguous. V gave up 5 bases and J gave up 4 bases, with 15 bases separating them. CDR3 length: 15 residues. CDR1 and CDR2 (germline): MDHEN, SYDVKM. CDR3 sequence: CASSQSSAGNQPQHF. In DNA, the CDR3 is TGTGCCAGCAGTCAGTCATCGGCGGGAAATCAGCCCCAGCATTTT.

The chain employs TRBV18 and TRBJ2-7; 10 bases agree with TRBD1. Germline V gene sequence: CDR1 KGHSH, CDR2 LQKENI. V was pared by 3 bases and J by 6 bases, with 8 bases of the junction left unmatched. The CDR3 extends over 15 amino acids. Here the CDR3 DNA reads TGTGCCAGCTCACCGTCCGGACAGGGGGTAAGCGAGCAGTACTTC. Protein sequence: CASSPSGQGVSEQYF.

This clone was seen a few times. The chain is built from TRBV5-1 and TRBJ1-4, with 8 bases fitting TRBD1. This CDR3 is built from 11 residues. Germline V gene sequence: CDR1 SGHRS, CDR2 YFSETQ. After removal of 5 bases from V and 15 bases from J, the junction contained 6 bases not matched to a gene. The CDR3 DNA follows: TGCGCCAGCAGTCCCGGGACAGGTTTGTTTTTT. Translation: CASSPGTGLFF.

The rearrangement joins TRBV14 to TRBJ2-7; D is unresolved. The CDR3 loop spans 13 amino acids. Trimming removed 2 bases at V and 4 bases at J, with 9 bases between. Germline lookup yields CDR1 SGHDN and CDR2 FVKESK. DNA for the CDR3: TGTGCCAGCAGCCAAAGTATACAGTACGAGCAGTACTTC. It encodes CASSQSIQYEQYF.

This chain's CDR3 is CASSSPGLAGGTDTQYF. The CDR3 bases are TGTGCCAGCAGCTCTCCGGGACTAGCGGGGGGCACAGATACGCAGTATTTT. The J gene is TRBJ2-3, the V gene TRBV7-2; TRBD2 aligns across 14 bases. J lost 1 base, V lost 4 bases, and 4 bases had no gene match. The CDR3 runs to 17 residues. Germline V gene data show CDR1 as SGHTA and CDR2 as FQGNSA.

The chain carries TRBV9 and TRBJ2-1; perhaps TRBD2 as D (6 bases). The V and J ends lost 7 bases and 0 bases respectively, with 17 bases between them. This CDR3 has 16 residues. Germline-derived CDR1 and CDR2 are SGDLS and YYNGEE. CDR3 sequence (DNA): TGTGCCAGCGAACGGGCGGGGTATAGCTCCTACAATGAGCAGTTCTTC. This gives the protein CASERAGYSSYNEQFF.

The V and J genes are TRBV28 and TRBJ1-1; 10 nucleotides agree with TRBD1. The V gene end was trimmed by 6 bases and the J gene end by 3 bases; junction bases not matched to a gene: 16. The CDR3 extends over 18 amino acids. Germline V lookup: CDR1 MDHEN, CDR2 SYDVKM. CDR3 loop: CASRKRQGAAGRHTEAFF. The CDR3 DNA reads as TGTGCCAGCAGAAAAAGACAGGGGGCGGCCGGGAGGCACACTGAAGCTTTCTTT.